What follows are 19 T cell receptor beta chains derived from one specimen sequenced in a study of T cell changes during pregnancy in multiple sclerosis. Clones were sequenced by immunoSEQ multiplex PCR, and TCRdb holds only the in-frame ones, with some missing. The sample includes tens of thousands of clones, about 92% seen only once; the top ten take more than 5%. Specimen: CD8+ T cells from peripheral blood mononuclear cells, collected in the third trimester of pregnancy. The receptor source for this set is a female donor with multiple sclerosis, enrolled in a pregnancy study.

The rearrangement links TRBV28 to TRBJ1-1; 10 bases agree with TRBD1. V was clipped by 5 bases and J by 7 bases; unmatched bases: 7. CDR1 and CDR2 from the germline V gene are MDHEN and SYDVKM. The CDR3 contains 14 residues. The CDR3 DNA follows: TGTGCCAGCAGTCCGGGACAGGGGAGAGATGAAGCTTTCTTT. Translating gives CASSPGQGRDEAFF.

The gene calls are TRBV6-5 and TRBJ2-1, with 7 bases aligning to TRBD2. The CDR3 has 14 amino acids. The germline gives CDR1 MNHEY, CDR2 SVGAGI. The J segment lost 1 base and the V segment lost 6 bases, leaving 3 bases of the junction unmatched. The CDR3 protein is CASRGRESYNEQFF. The CDR3 bases are TGTGCCAGCAGGGGGCGGGAGTCCTACAATGAGCAGTTCTTC.

The chain links TRBV6-5 to TRBJ2-5; 9 bases align to TRBD2. V was clipped by 2 bases and J by 5 bases; unmatched bases: 3. The CDR3 has 14 residues. CDR1 MNHEY and CDR2 SVGAGI come from the germline V gene. CDR3 sequence reads: CASSYGTSRETQYF. The CDR3 nucleotides are TGTGCCAGCAGTTACGGGACTAGCCGGGAGACCCAGTACTTC.

V gene TRBV7-2 combines with J gene TRBJ2-6; unclear D gene. Germline-derived CDR1 and CDR2 are SGHTA and FQGNSA. The V gene lost 1 base and the J gene lost 0 bases, with 7 bases spanning the gap. The CDR3 sequence is 16 residues long. The CDR3 DNA follows: TGTGCCAGCAGCTTAGGACTGGTCTCTGGGGCCAACGTCCTGACTTTC. Its translation: CASSLGLVSGANVLTF.

The rearrangement uses TRBV19 and TRBJ2-7; D is possibly TRBD2 (5 bases). The germline V gene has CDR1 LNHDA and CDR2 SQIVND (reference sequence). This CDR3 is built from 14 residues. The ends were cut back, 1 base at V and 0 bases at J, with 7 bases in the middle. CDR3 sequence: CASSIGGSSYEQYF. DNA of the CDR3: TGTGCCAGTAGTATAGGTGGGAGCTCCTACGAGCAGTACTTC.

This clone has a single count. This rearrangement joins TRBV5-6 to TRBJ2-7; D gene unclear. Germline assignment: CDR1 SGHDT and CDR2 YYEEEE. The CDR3 totals 12 residues. Between the trimmed V and J ends, which lost 0 bases and 7 bases, there was a span of 8 bases. CDR3 coding DNA: TGTGCCAGCAGCTTGGCAGTAGCAGAGCAGTACTTC. Protein: CASSLAVAEQYF.

This chain uses TRBV5-4 with TRBJ2-1; no clear D gene. Germline CDR1 and CDR2: SGHNT and YYREEE (reference sequence). The CDR3 consists of 15 residues. Trimming left V 0 bases short and J 2 bases short, with 9 bases between. The CDR3 is CASSLVELPYNEQFF. The CDR3 DNA follows: TGTGCCAGCAGCTTGGTGGAGTTACCCTACAATGAGCAGTTCTTC.

The J gene is TRBJ1-1, the V gene TRBV13; TRBD1 agrees at 7 bases. CDR1 and CDR2 (germline): PRHDT, FYEKMQ (reference sequence). The CDR3 covers 14 residues. With V trimmed by 6 bases and J by 4 bases, 8 bases remained unmatched. CDR3 amino acids: CASSPRGRVTEAFF. The CDR3 DNA sequence: TGTGCCAGCAGTCCAAGGGGGCGAGTCACTGAAGCTTTCTTT.

The chain is built from TRBV29-1 and TRBJ2-1; the D gene is possibly TRBD1 (5 bases). Germline CDR1 is SQVTM and CDR2 is ANQGSEA. The CDR3 spans 14 residues. V was pared by 1 base and J by 6 bases, with 13 bases between. In DNA, the CDR3 is TGCAGCGTTGAAGGCGGACATATTAGCAATGAGCAGTTCTTC. Protein sequence: CSVEGGHISNEQFF.

This chain links TRBV12-5 with TRBJ2-3, with D possibly being TRBD2 (6 bases). The CDR3 is 12 amino acids. Looked up from germline, CDR1 is LGHNT and CDR2 is FRNRAP. The V end was cut by 6 bases, the J end by 3 bases, with 7 bases between. The CDR3, as DNA: TGTGCTAGTGGGGCGGGGACAGATACGCAGTATTTT. This translates into CASGAGTDTQYF.

The chain couples TRBV9 to TRBJ1-1, with D uncertain. Germline V lookup: CDR1 SGDLS, CDR2 YYNGEE. The CDR3 contains 15 residues. V gave up 0 bases and J gave up 4 bases, with 13 bases separating them. Here the CDR3 reads CASSVGSSRGTEAFF. CDR3 nucleotide sequence: TGTGCCAGCAGCGTAGGATCTTCACGGGGCACTGAAGCTTTCTTT.

CDR3 nucleotide sequence: TGTGCCAGCAGCTGGACTAGCGGGGCCGCTGAGCAGTTCTTC. Translation gives CASSWTSGAAEQFF. The chain employs TRBV11-2 and TRBJ2-1; 12 bases align to TRBD2. Germline V gene data show CDR1 as SGHAT and CDR2 as FQNNGV. Germline trimming cut 4 bases from V and 9 bases from J; bases unmatched to any gene: 4. The CDR3 sequence is 14 residues long.

V gene TRBV28 combines with J gene TRBJ2-1; 10 positions agree with TRBD2. CDR3 length equals 17 residues. Germline values: CDR1 MDHEN, CDR2 SYDVKM. V dropped 2 bases and J dropped 6; count of bases not matched to a gene: 10. The CDR3 here is CASSLSVGLAGVNEQFF. CDR3 DNA: TGTGCCAGCAGTTTAAGTGTAGGGCTAGCGGGAGTCAATGAGCAGTTCTTC.

The CDR3, as DNA: TGTGCCAGCAGCTTAGACGGGGGGGACAATCAGCCCCAGCATTTT. Translated: CASSLDGGDNQPQHF. The chain carries TRBV11-3 and TRBJ1-5, with a tentative D call TRBD1 (5 bases). Per germline, CDR1 SGHNT and CDR2 YENEEA. The length of the CDR3 is 15 residues. Trimming took off 0 bases at V and 3 bases at J, with 9 bases between the two ends. Full variable domain (outside the CDR3, taken from reference TRBV11-3 and TRBJ1-5): EAGVVQSPRYKIIEKKQPVAFWCNPISGHNTLYWYLQNLGQGPELLIRYENEEAVDDSQLPKDRFSAERLKGVDSTLKIQPAELGDSAVYLCASSLDGGDNQPQHFGDGTRLSIL.

V usage is TRBV30 and J usage is TRBJ2-3, with 9 bases matching TRBD2. V lost 3 bases to trimming and J lost 0 bases; unmatched junction nucleotides: 7. The germline V gene encodes CDR1 GTSNPN and CDR2 SVGIG (reference sequence). This CDR3 is built from 16 residues. The CDR3: CAWSEGLASSTDTQYF. CDR3 bases: TGTGCCTGGAGCGAAGGACTAGCGTCTAGCACAGATACGCAGTATTTT.

V usage is TRBV15 and J usage is TRBJ1-4; no definite D call. The V gene lost 3 bases and the J gene lost 3 bases, with 8 bases spanning the gap. This CDR3 spans 14 amino acids. Germline values: CDR1 LNHNV, CDR2 YYDKDF (reference sequence). The CDR3 DNA reads as TGTGCCACCAGCAGGAGAGAGGCTAATGAAAAACTGTTTTTT. Its translation is CATSRREANEKLFF.

This chain connects TRBV29-1 to TRBJ2-5; possible D gene TRBD2, 5 bases. Germline V gene sequence: CDR1 SQVTM, CDR2 ANQGSEA. This CDR3 is 13 amino acids long. V was shortened by 4 bases and J by 2 bases, with 11 bases between the two germline ends. In nucleotides, the CDR3 is TGCAGCGTTGTAGGAGGTATACAAGAGACCCAGTACTTC. This translates into CSVVGGIQETQYF.

The genes are TRBV13 and TRBJ2-1; a possible D gene is TRBD2 (5 bases). This CDR3 spans 14 amino acids. Germline-derived CDR1 and CDR2 are PRHDT and FYEKMQ (reference sequence). The V and J ends lost 3 bases and 10 bases respectively, with 16 bases between them. CDR3 residues: CASSFEGVSSEQFF. The CDR3 nucleotides read TGTGCCAGCAGCTTCGAGGGAGTCAGCAGCGAGCAGTTCTTC.

The rearrangement joins TRBV29-1 to TRBJ1-2; D ambiguous. The ends were cut back, 3 bases at V and 8 bases at J, with 13 bases in the middle. Germline V lookup: CDR1 SQVTM, CDR2 ANQGSEA. The CDR3 is made up of 12 amino acids. CDR3 sequence reads: CSVEPGRLGYTF. The CDR3 bases are TGCAGCGTTGAGCCAGGCCGCTTAGGCTACACCTTC.